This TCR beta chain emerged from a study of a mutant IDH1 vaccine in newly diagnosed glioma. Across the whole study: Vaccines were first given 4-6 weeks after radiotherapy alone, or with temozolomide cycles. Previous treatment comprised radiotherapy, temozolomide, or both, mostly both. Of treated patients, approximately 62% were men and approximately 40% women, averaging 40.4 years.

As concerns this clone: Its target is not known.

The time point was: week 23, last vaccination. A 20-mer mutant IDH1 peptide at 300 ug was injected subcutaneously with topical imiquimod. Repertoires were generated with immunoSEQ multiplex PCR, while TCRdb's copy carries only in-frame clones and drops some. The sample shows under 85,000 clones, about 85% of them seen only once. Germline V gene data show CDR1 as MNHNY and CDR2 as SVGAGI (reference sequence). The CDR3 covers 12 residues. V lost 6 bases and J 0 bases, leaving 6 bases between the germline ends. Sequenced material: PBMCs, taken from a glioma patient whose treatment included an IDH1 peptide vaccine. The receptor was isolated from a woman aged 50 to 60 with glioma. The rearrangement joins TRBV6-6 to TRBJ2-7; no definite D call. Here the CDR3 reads CASRQDSYEQYF. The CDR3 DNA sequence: TGTGCCAGCAGACAAGACTCCTACGAGCAGTACTTC.